These 28 T cell receptor beta chains came from one sample sequenced in a study of patients and donors after allogeneic stem cell transplantation (dated by TCRdb to about 2020). The method behind the library was RT-PCR. This sample was sequenced with a NextSeq 550. The public reads were quality trimmed at Q25 with fastp and then assembled into clones with MiXCR by TCRdb, keeping productive beta chains. Identical CDR3 protein sequences are pooled into one entry, listed with their most common genes and DNA. In this sample the table shows 800,000 to 1,000,000 distinct CDR3 sequences, roughly 18% of which occur a single time. Clones ranked in the top ten supply approximately 5.9% of the sample. The sequencing input was blood, either unsorted or a sorted T cell fraction (not recorded which). The receptors originated from a human donor who was either an allogeneic HSCT recipient or a stem cell or donor lymphocyte infusion donor (not recorded which). It is not recorded whose cells these are; they may come from a transplant donor.

This clonotype has a count of ten or more. J is TRBJ2-3 and V is TRBV5-6; D is unresolved. Germline V lookup: CDR1 SGHDT, CDR2 YYEEEE. V was trimmed by 0 bases and J by 6 bases, leaving 5 bases between them. The CDR3 spans 12 residues. The DNA for the CDR3 is TGTGCCAGCAGCTTGGATGGGGATACGCAGTATTTT. Protein sequence: CASSLDGDTQYF.

There are a few counts of this clonotype. The rearrangement joins TRBV19 to TRBJ2-7; TRBD2 is a possible D gene (6 bases). The CDR3 contains 15 residues. Deletions cut 3 bases from V and 2 bases from J, with 14 bases between. The germline V gene has CDR1 LNHDA and CDR2 SQIVND (reference sequence). CDR3 loop: CASSIDGTSTYEQYF. CDR3 sequence (DNA): TGTGCCAGTAGTATTGATGGGACTTCAACCTACGAGCAGTACTTC. Looking up the rest from reference TRBV19 and TRBJ2-7 gives the full variable domain: DGGITQSPKYLFRKEGQNVTLSCEQNLNHDAMYWYRQDPGQGLRLIYYSQIVNDFQKGDIAEGYSVSREKKESFPLTVTSAQKNPTAFYLCASSIDGTSTYEQYFGPGTRLTVT.

This clonotype was seen a few times. This sequence joins TRBV7-9 and TRBJ1-2, with D possibly being TRBD1 (6 bases). Trimming stripped 1 base from V and 6 bases from J, with 12 bases between. Germline lookup yields CDR1 SEHNR and CDR2 FQNEAQ (reference sequence). This CDR3 contains 14 residues. The CDR3 loop is CASSLEKGVHGYTF. CDR3 coding DNA: TGTGCCAGCAGCTTAGAGAAGGGGGTCCATGGCTACACCTTC.

The J gene is TRBJ2-7, the V gene TRBV24-1; 12 bases line up with TRBD1. The germline gives CDR1 KGHDR, CDR2 SFDVKD. V dropped 8 bases and J dropped 5; count of bases not matched to a gene: 6. The CDR3 consists of 14 residues. The CDR3 DNA follows: TGTGCCACCATGGGGGACAGGGGGCGGGACGAGCAGTACTTC. It codes for CATMGDRGRDEQYF.

The rearrangement joins TRBV4-3 to TRBJ1-5, with TRBD1 identical over 7 bases. There are 15 residues in the CDR3. V lost 0 bases to trimming and J lost 4 bases; unmatched junction nucleotides: 3. The germline gives CDR1 LGHNA, CDR2 YSLEER. The DNA of the CDR3 is TGCGCCAGCAGCCAAGATTTGACAGGGAATCAGCCCCAGCATTTT. Translated: CASSQDLTGNQPQHF.

The J gene is TRBJ2-7, the V gene TRBV6-1; 9 nucleotides align to TRBD2. The V gene's germline CDR1 is MNHNS and CDR2 SASEGT. With 1 base clipped from V and 6 bases from J, the junction kept 4 bases outside the gene matches. This CDR3 region has 14 residues. The CDR3 protein is CASSEGASGAEQYF. CDR3 DNA: TGTGCCAGCAGTGAAGGGGCTAGCGGGGCCGAGCAGTACTTC.

This chain connects TRBV27 to TRBJ2-7; 8 bases fit TRBD2. Trimming cost V 7 bases and J 6 bases; bases outside gene matches: 11. The CDR3 loop spans 14 amino acids. CDR1 and CDR2 from the germline V gene are MNHEY and SMNVEV (reference sequence). As DNA, the CDR3 is TGTGCCAGCACCTTGGTCGCGGGAGGAAGCGAGCAGTACTTC. Its translation: CASTLVAGGSEQYF.

This clonotype was counted only a few times. V usage is TRBV6-5 and J usage is TRBJ2-2; D uncertain. The V gene lost 2 bases and the J gene lost 4 bases, with 5 bases spanning the gap. This CDR3 region has 13 residues. The germline CDR1 and CDR2 sequences are MNHEY and SVGAGI. The CDR3 is CASSYERTGELFF. The CDR3 DNA reads TGTGCCAGCAGTTACGAACGCACCGGGGAGCTGTTTTTT.

This clonotype occurred a few times. The CDR3 reads CASSLEETSGGWNNEQFF. The CDR3 nucleotides read TGTGCCAGCAGCTTAGAGGAGACTAGCGGGGGGTGGAACAATGAGCAGTTCTTC. The chain uses TRBV11-1 and TRBJ2-1, with 13 bases matching TRBD2. Germline CDR1 SGHAT, CDR2 FQDESV (reference sequence). J was trimmed by 5 bases and V by 1 base; bases with no gene match: 8. This CDR3 spans 18 amino acids. The variable domain in full, with the rest retrieved from reference TRBV11-1 and TRBJ2-1, is EAEVAQSPRYKITEKSQAVAFWCDPISGHATLYWYRQILGQGPELLVQFQDESVVDDSQLPKDRFSAERLKGVDSTLKIQPAELGDSAMYLCASSLEETSGGWNNEQFFGPGTRLTVL.

J is TRBJ1-2 and V is TRBV6-4; TRBD1 matches at 11 bases. This CDR3 has 22 residues. CDR1 is MRHNA, CDR2 SNTAGT, per germline. V shed 2 bases and J 5 bases; nucleotides not matched to a gene: 25. The CDR3 region has the DNA TGTGCCAGCAGTGACCTAGGGCTTCAGATCGGACAGGGGGCAGGAGAAGGTTATGGCTACACCTTC. Its translation: CASSDLGLQIGQGAGEGYGYTF.

The chain employs TRBV7-3 and TRBJ2-1, with D possibly being TRBD2 (6 bases). From germline, CDR1 is SGHTA and CDR2 FQGTGA. The CDR3 runs to 18 residues. V lost 2 bases and J 0 bases, leaving 17 bases between the germline ends. CDR3 bases: TGTGCCAGCAGCTTATATGTTAGCGGCCGGAGCTCCTACAATGAGCAGTTCTTC. It is translated as CASSLYVSGRSSYNEQFF.

The sample holds one count of this clonotype. The chain employs TRBV5-5 and TRBJ1-3; the match to TRBD1 covers 7 bases. Germline values: CDR1 SGHKS, CDR2 YYEKEE (reference sequence). V dropped 5 bases and J dropped 8; count of bases not matched to a gene: 1. The CDR3 is 11 residues long. CDR3 protein: CASRGQDTIYF. CDR3 DNA: TGTGCCAGCAGAGGACAGGACACCATATATTTT.

The rearrangement joins TRBV2 to TRBJ2-7; perhaps TRBD2 as D (6 bases). Germline V lookup: CDR1 SNHLY, CDR2 FYNNEI. Trimming left V 5 bases short and J 5 bases short, with 16 bases between. The CDR3 covers 14 residues. CDR3: CASSRAGRRHEQYF. CDR3 in DNA: TGTGCCAGCAGTAGGGCAGGGAGGAGGCACGAGCAGTACTTC.

J is TRBJ1-2 and V is TRBV24-1, with D unclear. Germline loops: CDR1 KGHDR, CDR2 SFDVKD. Trimming removed 5 bases at V and 7 bases at J, with 10 bases between. CDR3 size: 12 residues. CDR3 residues: CATSGSAAGYTF. The CDR3 coding sequence is TGTGCCACCAGTGGTTCAGCGGCTGGCTACACCTTC.

The chain joins TRBV19 to TRBJ2-7; D may be TRBD2 (6 bases). The CDR3 consists of 15 residues. CDR1 is LNHDA and CDR2 is SQIVND in the germline V gene (reference sequence). V gave up 7 bases and J gave up 4 bases, with 20 bases separating them. Here the CDR3 reads CASTAHVAGRYEQYF. CDR3 DNA sequence: TGTGCCAGTACGGCCCATGTGGCGGGACGTTACGAGCAGTACTTC.

This rearrangement joins TRBV7-2 to TRBJ1-1, with a weak D call TRBD1 (5 bases). This CDR3 is built from 13 residues. Germline values: CDR1 SGHTA, CDR2 FQGNSA. The ends were cut back, 5 bases at V and 10 bases at J, with 17 bases in the middle. In DNA form, the CDR3 reads TGTGCCAGCAGCCCATCGGGCCAGGGTCGAGCTTTCTTT. This translates into CASSPSGQGRAFF.

Only a few counts were recorded for this clonotype. V is TRBV10-3 and J is TRBJ2-7; D is possibly TRBD1 (6 bases). The CDR3 covers 13 residues. V shed 6 bases and J shed 0 bases, with 9 bases lying between them. Germline lookup yields CDR1 ENHRY and CDR2 SYGVKD. The CDR3 spells CAISRDNSYEQYF. CDR3 DNA: TGTGCCATCAGCCGGGACAACTCCTACGAGCAGTACTTC.

There are a few counts of this clonotype. The chain joins TRBV25-1 to TRBJ2-7; 7 bases map to TRBD1. CDR1 and CDR2 (germline): MGHDK, SYGVNS. V shed 2 bases and J 10 bases; nucleotides not matched to a gene: 11. This CDR3 contains 14 residues. CDR3 in DNA: TGTGCCAGCAGTGAAATCGACAGGGTAGGAGAACAGTACTTC. This encodes CASSEIDRVGEQYF.

This sequence joins TRBV14 and TRBJ2-7; D perhaps matches TRBD2 (6 bases). V lost 1 base and J 6 bases, leaving 13 bases between the germline ends. The CDR3 runs to 14 residues. The germline V gene has CDR1 SGHDN and CDR2 FVKESK. Here the CDR3 reads CASSQAGLAIEQYF. The DNA of the CDR3 is TGTGCCAGCAGCCAAGCCGGCCTAGCGATCGAGCAGTACTTC.

This clonotype was observed a few times. This chain connects TRBV6-2 or TRBV6-3 to TRBJ1-6; TRBD1 is a possible D gene (5 bases). V was pared by 7 bases and J by 7 bases, with 14 bases between. Germline CDR1 is MNHEY and CDR2 is SVGEGT. The CDR3 length is 14 residues. CDR3 sequence reads: CASTTRDGNSPLHF. As DNA, the CDR3 is TGTGCCAGCACCACCCGGGACGGGAATTCACCCCTCCACTTT.

Only a few counts were recorded for this clonotype. A junction end diverges from the germline sequence, so it may reflect a read error. The genes are TRBV5-6 and TRBJ2-7, with D perhaps matching TRBD1 (5 bases). The CDR3 sequence is 14 residues long. In germline, CDR1 is SGHDT, CDR2 YYEEEE. Here the CDR3 DNA reads TGTGCCAGCAGCTTTGGCACAGGATCCTCCGAGCAGTACTTC. Translating it yields CASSFGTGSSEQYF.

J is TRBJ2-3 and V is TRBV29-1, with 7 positions matching TRBD1. V dropped 3 bases and J dropped 3; count of bases not matched to a gene: 6. The CDR3 is 14 amino acids. From germline, CDR1 is SQVTM and CDR2 ANQGSEA. CDR3 sequence reads: CSVDDRGHTDTQYF. As DNA, the CDR3 is TGCAGCGTTGATGATAGGGGGCATACAGATACGCAGTATTTT.

This clonotype was counted between two and nine times. The CDR3 nucleotides read TGTGCCAGCAGGTCCCTAAGTGGAGATACGCAGTATTTT. It translates to CASRSLSGDTQYF. The chain carries TRBV6-1 and TRBJ2-3; D remains ambiguous. CDR3 size: 13 residues. Per the germline V gene, CDR1 is MNHNS and CDR2 is SASEGT. The V end was cut by 6 bases, the J end by 5 bases, with 12 bases between.

This clonotype was recorded many times. The CDR3 is CASSQVGNTEAFF. The CDR3 region has the DNA TGCGCCAGCAGCCAAGTGGGAAACACTGAAGCTTTCTTT. This chain links TRBV4-3 with TRBJ1-1; D unresolved. Germline assignment: CDR1 LGHNA and CDR2 YSLEER. The CDR3 is 13 residues long. V was shortened by 1 base and J by 2 bases, with 5 bases between the two germline ends.

This clonotype was counted ten times or more. In DNA form, the CDR3 reads TGTGCCACCAGCAGAGCAGGCCTCACCGGGGAGCTGTTTTTT. Protein product: CATSRAGLTGELFF. V and J are TRBV15 and TRBJ2-2; D remains unclear. The CDR3 is 14 residues long. Germline V gene sequence: CDR1 LNHNV, CDR2 YYDKDF (reference sequence). Trimming took off 1 base at V and 4 bases at J, with 7 bases between the two ends.

This clonotype turned up a few times. The chain uses TRBV9 and TRBJ2-1; D not certain. The V and J ends lost 3 bases and 1 base respectively, with 5 bases between them. This CDR3 is built from 13 residues. Germline V lookup: CDR1 SGDLS, CDR2 YYNGEE. The CDR3 region is CASSDRSYNEQFF. The CDR3 nucleotides read TGTGCCAGCAGCGACCGATCCTACAATGAGCAGTTCTTC. The variable domain in full, completed from reference TRBV9 and TRBJ2-1, reads DSGVTQTPKHLITATGQRVTLRCSPRSGDLSVYWYQQSLDQGLQFLIQYYNGEERAKGNILERFSAQQFPDLHSELNLSSLELGDSALYFCASSDRSYNEQFFGPGTRLTVL.

The rearrangement links TRBV7-3 to TRBJ2-3; D is tentatively TRBD1 or TRBD2 (5 bases each). Germline V gives CDR1 SGHTA, CDR2 FQGTGA. The CDR3 extends over 16 amino acids. V gave up 5 bases and J gave up 6 bases, with 21 bases separating them. The DNA for the CDR3 is TGTGCCAGCAGCCCTTTTCCGGGACCCAAGGTGGATACGCAGTATTTT. It codes for CASSPFPGPKVDTQYF. Filled out from reference TRBV7-3 and TRBJ2-3, the complete variable domain reads GAGVSQTPSNKVTEKGKYVELRCDPISGHTALYWYRQSLGQGPEFLIYFQGTGAADDSGLPNDRFFAVRPEGSVSTLKIQRTERGDSAVYLCASSPFPGPKVDTQYFGPGTRLTVL.

The chain links TRBV4-2 to TRBJ1-3, with 7 bases identical to TRBD1. V lost 0 bases, J lost 4 bases, and 9 bases stayed unmatched. Germline assignment: CDR1 LGHNA and CDR2 YNFKEQ. The CDR3 extends over 17 amino acids. CDR3 DNA sequence: TGTGCCAGCAGCCAAGATCGAGGAAAAGGGGGCGGAAACACCATATATTTT. This codes for CASSQDRGKGGGNTIYF.